The 23 T cell receptor beta chains below come from one sample, sequenced in a study of blood T cell repertoires in COVID-19. Profiling relied on immunoSEQ multiplex PCR, and the TCRdb table lists in-frame clones only, not all of them. The data contain 250,000 to 300,000 clones, about 86% of them seen just once; the ten biggest clones take up 3.5% to 4%. What was sequenced was peripheral blood. These receptors came from a man aged 18 to 29 with active or convalescent COVID-19.

This clone was found once. The rearrangement links TRBV28 to TRBJ1-4, with D possibly TRBD1 on 6 matching bases. Germline-derived CDR1 and CDR2 are MDHEN and SYDVKM. CDR3 length: 13 residues. Trimming pared 8 bases from V and 5 bases from J, leaving 12 bases between. Written as DNA, the CDR3 is TGTGCCAGCCAGGGGCGGTCAAATGAAAAACTGTTTTTT. This codes for CASQGRSNEKLFF. Using reference TRBV28 and TRBJ1-4 for the parts outside the CDR3, the full variable domain is DVKVTQSSRYLVKRTGEKVFLECVQDMDHENMFWYRQDPGLGLRLIYFSYDVKMKEKGDIPEGYSVSREKKERFSLILESASTNQTSMYLCASQGRSNEKLFFGSGTQLSVL.

The chain combines TRBV6-6 with TRBJ1-5; 10 bases agree with TRBD1. This CDR3 is 15 amino acids long. V shed 3 bases and J 6 bases; nucleotides not matched to a gene: 5. CDR1 and CDR2 (germline): MNHNY, SVGAGI (reference sequence). CDR3 in DNA: TGTGCCAGCAGTTATGGACAGGGGGAGGGTCAGCCCCAGCATTTT. It yields the protein CASSYGQGEGQPQHF.

This chain uses TRBV27 with TRBJ2-2; D remains unclear. The germline V gene has CDR1 MNHEY and CDR2 SMNVEV (reference sequence). The CDR3 totals 14 residues. V was trimmed by 3 bases and J by 1 base, leaving 6 bases between them. The DNA of the CDR3 is TGTGCCAGCAGTTTTCTCCGGAACACCGGGGAGCTGTTTTTT. Its translation: CASSFLRNTGELFF.

The chain couples TRBV5-1 to TRBJ2-7; 7 nucleotides agree with TRBD1. CDR1 and CDR2 (germline): SGHRS, YFSETQ. Germline trimming cut 4 bases from V and 5 bases from J; bases unmatched to any gene: 9. This CDR3 contains 14 residues. CDR3 region: CASSMGQLQNEQYF. The CDR3 DNA sequence: TGCGCCAGCAGCATGGGACAGCTTCAAAACGAGCAGTACTTC. The complete variable domain, with remaining parts taken from reference TRBV5-1 and TRBJ2-7, reads KAGVTQTPRYLIKTRGQQVTLSCSPISGHRSVSWYQQTPGQGLQFLFEYFSETQRNKGNFPGRFSGRQFSNSRSEMNVSTLELGDSALYLCASSMGQLQNEQYFGPGTRLTVT.

The rearrangement uses TRBV4-1 and TRBJ1-1; 7 bases match TRBD1. This CDR3 has 15 amino acids. Germline CDR1 MGHRA, CDR2 YSYEKL. V lost 3 bases to trimming and J lost 0 bases; unmatched junction nucleotides: 4. The CDR3 reads CASSHARGLNTEAFF. In nucleotides, the CDR3 is TGCGCCAGCAGCCACGCAAGGGGGCTGAACACTGAAGCTTTCTTT.

The V call is TRBV28, the J call TRBJ1-2; D perhaps matches TRBD1 (5 bases). CDR1 MDHEN and CDR2 SYDVKM come from the germline V gene. V dropped 6 bases and J dropped 4 bases, with 18 bases sitting between them. This CDR3 contains 15 residues. CDR3 nucleotide sequence: TGTGCCAGCAGCTCAGAGCCCCGGGGACTCTATGGCTACACCTTC. It is translated as CASSSEPRGLYGYTF.

This clone was counted once. The gene calls are TRBV5-6 and TRBJ1-1; D not certain. V dropped 2 bases and J dropped 5 bases, with 13 bases sitting between them. CDR1 and CDR2 from the germline V gene are SGHDT and YYEEEE. The CDR3 has 14 amino acids. CDR3 nucleotide sequence: TGTGCCAGCAGCTTCGGCAGAGGCTCGACTGAAGCTTTCTTT. Its protein product is CASSFGRGSTEAFF.

The rearrangement uses TRBV2 and TRBJ2-1, with TRBD1 matching 9 bases. J gave up 7 bases and V 4 bases, and 8 bases lay outside the gene matches. CDR1 is SNHLY, CDR2 FYNNEI, per germline. The CDR3 consists of 15 residues. CDR3 DNA: TGTGCCAGCAGTGTAAGGGGACAGGGAACAAATGAGCAGTTCTTC. It encodes CASSVRGQGTNEQFF.

The rearrangement links TRBV6-5 to TRBJ2-3; 7 nucleotides line up with TRBD2. The V gene's germline CDR1 is MNHEY and CDR2 SVGAGI. The CDR3 loop spans 15 amino acids. V trimming: 2 bases; J trimming: 5 bases; junction bases outside the gene matches: 7. The CDR3 spells CASSYERGRGDTQYF. The CDR3 nucleotides read TGTGCCAGCAGTTACGAGCGGGGAAGGGGAGATACGCAGTATTTT.

This clone was seen a few times. In DNA, the CDR3 is TGTGCCATCAGCCTACTAGCGGGGACCTCCTACAATGAGCAGTTCTTC. Its translation: CAISLLAGTSYNEQFF. This rearrangement joins TRBV10-3 to TRBJ2-1, with 10 bases identical to TRBD2. The germline V gene has CDR1 ENHRY and CDR2 SYGVKD. V was clipped by 6 bases and J by 0 bases; unmatched bases: 5. This CDR3 region has 16 residues.

V usage is TRBV28 and J usage is TRBJ1-4; a possible D gene is TRBD1 (5 bases). CDR3 length: 16 residues. Germline V lookup: CDR1 MDHEN, CDR2 SYDVKM. With 5 bases removed from V and 0 bases from J, the gap between germline ends came to 13 bases. For the CDR3, the DNA is TGTGCCAGCAGTCCCCCTCCGGGGGCAACTAATGAAAAACTGTTTTTT. It encodes CASSPPPGATNEKLFF.

The J gene is TRBJ2-7, the V gene TRBV2; 12 nucleotides line up with TRBD2. CDR1 is SNHLY, CDR2 FYNNEI, per germline. CDR3 length equals 14 residues. Trimming cost V 8 bases and J 6 bases; bases outside gene matches: 8. Here the CDR3 reads CASGGLAGTPEQYF. CDR3 bases: TGTGCCAGCGGAGGACTAGCGGGGACCCCCGAGCAGTACTTC. The full variable domain, completed using reference TRBV2 and TRBJ2-7, is EPEVTQTPSHQVTQMGQEVILRCVPISNHLYFYWYRQILGQKVEFLVSFYNNEISEKSEIFDDQFSVERPDGSNFTLKIRSTKLEDSAMYFCASGGLAGTPEQYFGPGTRLTVT.

The genes are TRBV7-9 and TRBJ1-3; D might be TRBD1 (5 bases). Between the trimmed V and J ends, which lost 4 bases and 0 bases, there was a span of 10 bases. The germline V gene has CDR1 SEHNR and CDR2 FQNEAQ (reference sequence). The CDR3 sequence is 15 residues long. The CDR3 DNA follows: TGTGCCAGCAGCTACGGAGACAGCTCTGGAAACACCATATATTTT. Protein product: CASSYGDSSGNTIYF.

This sequence joins TRBV2 and TRBJ2-3; TRBD1 might be the D (6 bases). The germline V gene encodes CDR1 SNHLY and CDR2 FYNNEI. The CDR3 is 14 amino acids. The DNA of the CDR3 is TGTGCTACAGGGCCGGTCGCCGTCACAGATACGCAGTATTTT. Translating it yields CATGPVAVTDTQYF.

The V gene is TRBV7-9, the J gene TRBJ1-3, with a tentative D call TRBD1 (6 bases). The length of the CDR3 is 15 residues. The V and J ends lost 8 bases and 5 bases respectively, with 19 bases between them. Germline lookup yields CDR1 SEHNR and CDR2 FQNEAQ (reference sequence). The CDR3 region has the DNA TGTGCCAGCCTCCCCTTACAGGGACGTCGAAACACCATATATTTT. Its translation: CASLPLQGRRNTIYF.

This chain joins TRBV6-5 and TRBJ2-5, with TRBD2 identical over 9 bases. The germline V gene has CDR1 MNHEY and CDR2 SVGAGI. V shed 8 bases and J 3 bases; nucleotides not matched to a gene: 4. The CDR3 extends over 13 amino acids. CDR3 sequence (DNA): TGTGCCAGCGGGCGGGGGGGCGAAGAGACCCAGTACTTC. This sequence encodes CASGRGGEETQYF.

The chain couples TRBV3-1 (or the pseudogene TRBV3-2) to TRBJ2-5; D might be TRBD2 (5 bases). The germline V gene encodes CDR1 LGHDT and CDR2 YNNKEL (reference sequence). Between the trimmed V and J ends, which lost 4 bases and 5 bases, there was a span of 17 bases. The CDR3 loop spans 15 amino acids. This CDR3 is CASSPDSGVVETQYF. For the CDR3, the DNA is TGTGCCAGCAGCCCAGATTCCGGGGTGGTGGAGACCCAGTACTTC.

In its sample, this clone was seen a few times. The DNA for the CDR3 is TGTGCCAGCAGTGAAGATGCACCGGTAAAGTCTTCACCCCTCCACTTT. This encodes CASSEDAPVKSSPLHF. This sequence joins TRBV6-1 and TRBJ1-6; no clear D. Deletions cut 1 base from V and 9 bases from J, with 16 bases between. From germline, CDR1 is MNHNS and CDR2 SASEGT. This CDR3 spans 16 amino acids.

The chain links TRBV6-5 to TRBJ2-7; 8 bases are shared with TRBD2. V gave up 11 bases and J gave up 2 bases; unmatched junction bases: 11. This CDR3 region has 14 residues. Germline V gene lookup returns CDR1 MNHEY and CDR2 SVGAGI. The CDR3, as DNA: TGTGCCGCAACTCGGACTAGCCTAACCTACGAGCAGTACTTC. It translates to CAATRTSLTYEQYF.

This clone has just one count. V gene TRBV12-5 combines with J gene TRBJ2-1; TRBD2 matches 8 bases. J lost 4 bases, V lost 3 bases, and 5 bases had no gene match. There are 15 residues in the CDR3. Germline values: CDR1 LGHNT, CDR2 FRNRAP. CDR3 protein: CASGLRSGEYNEQFF. The CDR3 coding sequence is TGTGCTAGTGGTTTACGTAGCGGGGAATACAATGAGCAGTTCTTC.

The chain joins TRBV3-1 (or the pseudogene TRBV3-2) to TRBJ2-5; TRBD2 agrees at 10 bases. V lost 2 bases and J lost 0; bases outside the gene matches: 6. Germline CDR1 is LGHDT and CDR2 is YNNKEL (reference sequence). This CDR3 has 17 amino acids. CDR3: CASSQSSGGPYQETQYF. CDR3 sequence (DNA): TGTGCCAGCAGCCAATCTAGCGGGGGACCCTACCAAGAGACCCAGTACTTC.

The chain joins TRBV7-8 to TRBJ2-1; 9 bases agree with TRBD2. The CDR3 spans 16 residues. J was trimmed by 8 bases and V by 2 bases; bases with no gene match: 10. CDR1 and CDR2 (germline): SGHVS, FQNEAQ. CDR3 region: CASSLSRAGGRDEQFF. DNA for the CDR3: TGTGCCAGCAGCTTAAGCCGAGCGGGAGGTAGGGATGAGCAGTTCTTC.

V gene TRBV3-1 (or the pseudogene TRBV3-2) combines with J gene TRBJ1-2; D is undetermined. Per the germline V gene, CDR1 is LGHDT and CDR2 is YNNKEL (reference sequence). This CDR3 is built from 16 residues. V gave up 0 bases and J gave up 3 bases, with 14 bases separating them. CDR3: CASSQESEGWYYGYTF. Here the CDR3 DNA reads TGTGCCAGCAGCCAAGAGTCGGAGGGTTGGTACTATGGCTACACCTTC.